A selection of T cell receptor beta chains follows, all from one sample in a study of post-analysis software for immune sequencing data. One entry per CDR3 protein results from TCRdb running MiXCR on the PCR reads. The sample has roughly 600,000 distinct CDR3 sequences; around 44% are singletons. Sequences were obtained from blood. The receptors come from a girl between 10 and 17 years old with multiple sclerosis. CDR3s include the opening cysteine and the closing phenylalanine or tryptophan. The D gene is left open where the match is weak. Clone size appears in some rows only: once, few, many, or a class for an expanded clone.

-,TRBJ2-5,TRBV18,-,CASSPPASQETQYF,TGTGCCAGCTCACCACCGGCCAGCCAAGAGACCCAGTACTTC
-,TRBJ2-3,TRBV29-1,TRBD1,CSVEWSGGASTQYF,TGCAGCGTTGAATGGTCAGGGGGCGCATCGACGCAGTATTTT
few,TRBJ2-5,TRBV7-2,-,CASSKAMRDWKTQYF,TGTGCCAGCAGCAAAGCGATGAGGGATTGGAAGACCCAGTACTTC
-,TRBJ2-1,TRBV7-9,TRBD2,CASRREFHNEQFF,TGTGCCAGCAGGCGGGAGTTTCACAATGAGCAGTTCTTC
-,TRBJ2-5,TRBV20-1,TRBD1,CSASRTGGRQETQYF,TGCAGTGCTAGTCGGACAGGGGGTCGGCAGGAGACCCAGTACTTC
few,TRBJ2-7,TRBV20-1,TRBD2,CSASVGPGLGLTYEQYF,TGCAGTGCTAGTGTTGGGCCCGGACTAGGACTAACCTACGAGCAGTACTTC
-,TRBJ2-1,TRBV7-9,TRBD2,CASRAGTSASHEQFF,TGTGCCAGCAGGGCCGGGACTAGCGCTTCCCATGAGCAGTTCTTC
-,TRBJ2-1,TRBV29-1,TRBD1,CSAGGPYNEQFF,TGCAGCGCAGGGGGCCCCTACAATGAGCAGTTCTTC
-,TRBJ2-5,TRBV7-9,-,CASSFGIQETQYF,TGTGCCAGCAGCTTCGGGATCCAAGAGACCCAGTACTTC
few,TRBJ1-2,TRBV12-3/TRBV12-4,-,CASSLVRTQVDGYTF,TGTGCCAGCAGTTTAGTCCGGACGCAGGTTGATGGCTACACCTTC
once,TRBJ1-1,TRBV12-3/TRBV12-4,-,CASSSDTKTAFF,TGTGCCAGCAGTTCCGACACCAAGACGGCTTTCTTT
-,TRBJ2-3,TRBV2,-,CASIDPQRTDTQYF,TGTGCCAGCATTGACCCACAGCGCACAGATACGCAGTATTTT
-,TRBJ1-2,TRBV2,TRBD1,CASAGQGTGYTF,TGTGCCAGCGCCGGACAGGGGACGGGCTACACCTTC
few,TRBJ1-5,TRBV5-6,-,CASSFLNQPQHF,TGTGCCAGCAGCTTCCTCAATCAGCCCCAGCATTTT
few,TRBJ2-3,TRBV5-1,TRBD2,CASASRGATDTQYF,TGCGCCAGCGCTTCGCGGGGGGCAACAGATACGCAGTATTTT
-,TRBJ1-2,TRBV12-3/TRBV12-4,TRBD1,CASSLRDSHCYGYTF,TGTGCCAGCAGTTTGAGGGACAGCCATTGCTATGGCTACACCTTC
-,TRBJ2-3,TRBV29-1,-,CSVEGGGGGPDTQYF,TGCAGCGTTGAGGGAGGAGGCGGGGGCCCAGATACGCAGTATTTT
few,TRBJ2-7,TRBV20-1,TRBD2,CSAPTSVYEQYF,TGCAGTGCCCCCACTAGCGTCTACGAGCAGTACTTC
-,TRBJ2-5,TRBV19,-,CASSSHDDQETQYF,TGTGCCAGTAGCTCCCACGACGACCAAGAGACCCAGTACTTC
few,TRBJ2-1,TRBV6-2/TRBV6-3,-,CASSYSGLYNEQFF,TGTGCCAGCAGTTACTCAGGGCTGTACAATGAGCAGTTCTTC
-,TRBJ1-6,TRBV10-3,TRBD1,CAISEGTGNSPLHF,TGTGCCATCAGTGAGGGGACAGGAAATTCACCCCTCCACTTT
-,TRBJ2-1,TRBV4-1,-,CASSQEASSVYNEQFF,TGCGCCAGCAGCCAAGAAGCTAGCAGTGTTTACAATGAGCAGTTCTTC
few,TRBJ2-4,TRBV7-2,TRBD1,CASSLLLTGKNIQYF,TGTGCCAGCAGCCTACTACTGACAGGGAAAAACATTCAGTACTTC
-,TRBJ2-7,TRBV7-9,TRBD2,CASSNRRAGTTYEQYF,TGTGCCAGCAGCAATAGAAGGGCCGGGACTACCTACGAGCAGTACTTC
-,TRBJ2-7,TRBV30,-,CAWRETYEQYF,TGTGCCTGGAGGGAAACCTACGAGCAGTACTTC
once,TRBJ1-1,TRBV5-1,-,CASRDTEFTEAFF,TGCGCCAGCAGAGACACCGAATTCACTGAAGCTTTCTTT
-,TRBJ2-1,TRBV13,-,CASSLVAFSYNEQFF,TGTGCCAGCAGCTTAGTCGCATTCTCCTACAATGAGCAGTTCTTC
-,TRBJ1-1,TRBV3-1,-,CASSQGGGVTEAFF,TGTGCCAGCAGCCAAGGAGGGGGGGTCACTGAAGCTTTCTTT
-,TRBJ1-2,TRBV20-1,TRBD1,CSADGQGAWYGYTF,TGCAGTGCCGACGGACAGGGGGCTTGGTATGGCTACACCTTC
-,TRBJ2-5,TRBV29-1,TRBD1,CSVHLRDRGRGQETQYF,TGCAGCGTCCACCTGCGGGACAGGGGGAGAGGTCAAGAGACCCAGTACTTC
-,TRBJ2-3,TRBV10-3,TRBD1,CAIRTGGPYSTDTQYF,TGTGCCATTAGGACAGGGGGACCTTATAGCACAGATACGCAGTATTTT
-,TRBJ1-2,TRBV10-3,TRBD1,CAISEKDRGINGYTF,TGTGCCATCAGTGAGAAGGACAGGGGAATCAATGGCTACACCTTC
few,TRBJ1-1,TRBV12-3/TRBV12-4,-,CASSPAGMNTEAFF,TGTGCCAGCAGCCCAGCAGGAATGAACACTGAAGCTTTCTTT
few,TRBJ2-4,TRBV7-9,-,CASSSQGTLAKNIQYF,TGTGCCAGCAGCTCCCAGGGCACTCTAGCCAAAAACATTCAGTACTTC
-,TRBJ1-1,TRBV10-3,TRBD1,CAIRTGILNTGAFF,TGTGCCATCAGGACAGGGATACTTAACACTGGAGCTTTCTTT
-,TRBJ2-1,TRBV5-1,-,CASSPDKYNEQFF,TGCGCCAGCAGCCCTGACAAGTACAATGAGCAGTTCTTC
-,TRBJ1-6,TRBV7-9,-,CASSLPVAGEGYNSPLHF,TGTGCCAGCAGCCTACCCGTGGCTGGGGAGGGCTATAATTCACCCCTCCACTTT
few,TRBJ2-1,TRBV6-5,-,CASSYSRASHEQFF,TGTGCCAGCAGTTACTCTCGGGCTAGCCATGAGCAGTTCTTC
few,TRBJ1-5,TRBV12-3/TRBV12-4,-,CASSLVDFNQPQHF,TGTGCCAGCAGTTTAGTCGACTTCAATCAGCCCCAGCATTTT
-,TRBJ2-7,TRBV10-3,-,CAISDRVGNYEQYF,TGTGCCATCAGTGACAGGGTGGGGAACTACGAGCAGTACTTC
-,TRBJ2-7,TRBV4-1,TRBD2,CASSQGTSGVSYEQYF,TGCGCCAGCAGCCAGGGGACTAGCGGAGTTTCCTACGAGCAGTACTTC
-,TRBJ2-5,TRBV20-1,-,CSAGRTATEETQYF,TGCAGTGCTGGCCGGACGGCTACAGAAGAGACCCAGTACTTC
-,TRBJ2-1,TRBV10-2,-,CATAEDSSYNEQFF,TGCGCCACCGCCGAGGACAGCTCCTACAATGAGCAGTTCTTC
-,TRBJ2-3,TRBV5-1,TRBD2,CASSLPGTSGGLTDTQYF,TGCGCCAGCAGCTTGCCGGGGACTAGCGGGGGTCTTACAGATACGCAGTATTTT
few,TRBJ2-3,TRBV27,-,CASSTTYTDTQYF,TGTGCCAGCAGCACTACCTACACAGATACGCAGTATTTT
-,TRBJ2-7,TRBV10-3,-,CAIKGVHEQYF,TGTGCCATCAAAGGGGTCCACGAGCAGTACTTC
-,TRBJ2-5,TRBV12-3/TRBV12-4,TRBD2,CASSLIFGTRETQYF,TGTGCCAGCAGTTTAATTTTTGGGACTAGAGAGACCCAGTACTTC
few,TRBJ2-7,TRBV20-1,TRBD1,CSASLTGNLDEQYF,TGCAGTGCTAGCCTGACAGGGAATCTCGACGAGCAGTACTTC
few,TRBJ2-1,TRBV12-3/TRBV12-4,TRBD1,CASTQGTGGNEQFF,TGTGCCAGCACCCAAGGGACAGGGGGCAATGAGCAGTTCTTC
-,TRBJ1-2,TRBV2,-,CASSWNVGYGYTF,TGTGCCAGCAGTTGGAATGTTGGCTATGGCTACACCTTC
few,TRBJ2-3,TRBV24-1,-,CATSAPPGKGGSTDTQYF,TGTGCCACCAGTGCCCCGCCAGGGAAGGGGGGGAGCACAGATACGCAGTATTTT
-,TRBJ2-1,TRBV7-2,-,CASSSTGWGSYNEQFF,TGTGCCAGCAGCTCTACAGGGTGGGGTTCCTACAATGAGCAGTTCTTC